These T cell receptor beta chains were read from a single sample in a study of cytomegalovirus exposure and HLA in healthy donors. Libraries were prepared by immunoSEQ multiplex PCR; TCRdb keeps only in-frame clonotypes and omits some of them. The sample yields approximately 100,000 clones, about 75% seen once. Sample: PBMCs. The receptors shown here come from a woman aged 35 to 49 in good health and CMV-seropositive. Both conserved end residues are part of each CDR3. D genes are given only for firm matches. The listing skips clone size in some rows; elsewhere it reads once, few, many or a size class.

V gene: TRBV11-2; D gene: TRBD1; clone size: NA; J gene: TRBJ1-1; CDR3 protein: CASSYQYRGSTEAFF; CDR3 DNA: TGTGCCAGCAGCTACCAATACAGGGGTTCCACTGAAGCTTTCTTT
V gene: TRBV4-2; D gene: NA; clone size: once; J gene: TRBJ1-4; CDR3 protein: CASSQVPGLTEKLFF; CDR3 DNA: TGTGCCAGCAGCCAAGTCCCGGGACTTACTGAAAAACTGTTTTTT
V gene: TRBV2; D gene: NA; clone size: NA; J gene: TRBJ2-1; CDR3 protein: CASSTTQGGEQFF; CDR3 DNA: TGTGCCAGCAGTACCACCCAGGGGGGAGAGCAGTTCTTC
V gene: TRBV10-3; D gene: TRBD2; clone size: NA; J gene: TRBJ2-7; CDR3 protein: CAISPTRIPNQRSSGVSYEQYF; CDR3 DNA: TGTGCCATCAGTCCGACTCGTATACCAAACCAGAGATCTAGCGGGGTCTCCTACGAGCAGTACTTC
V gene: TRBV9; D gene: NA; clone size: NA; J gene: TRBJ2-3; CDR3 protein: CASSVGAGSTDTQYF; CDR3 DNA: TGTGCCAGCAGCGTAGGTGCGGGAAGCACAGATACGCAGTATTTT
V gene: TRBV2; D gene: TRBD2; clone size: NA; J gene: TRBJ2-1; CDR3 protein: CASSELAGAYNEQFF; CDR3 DNA: TGTGCCAGCAGTGAACTAGCGGGAGCCTACAATGAGCAGTTCTTC
V gene: TRBV2; D gene: NA; clone size: NA; J gene: TRBJ2-7; CDR3 protein: CASRAVVVRF; CDR3 DNA: TGTGCCAGCAGGGCGGTCGTAGTGAGGTTC
V gene: TRBV9; D gene: NA; clone size: NA; J gene: TRBJ2-5; CDR3 protein: CASTPREYQETQYF; CDR3 DNA: TGTGCCAGCACCCCGAGGGAGTACCAAGAGACCCAGTACTTC
V gene: TRBV6-4; D gene: NA; clone size: NA; J gene: TRBJ1-1; CDR3 protein: CASSVLANTEAFF; CDR3 DNA: TGTGCCAGCAGTGTGCTGGCGAACACTGAAGCTTTCTTT
V gene: TRBV18; D gene: NA; clone size: NA; J gene: TRBJ1-1; CDR3 protein: CASSPPGRRGEAFF; CDR3 DNA: TGTGCCAGCTCACCCCCAGGGCGTCGAGGCGAAGCTTTCTTT
V gene: TRBV5-1; D gene: TRBD1; clone size: NA; J gene: TRBJ2-7; CDR3 protein: CASSPGTGSYEQYF; CDR3 DNA: TGCGCCAGCAGCCCCGGGACAGGGTCCTACGAGCAGTACTTC
V gene: TRBV30; D gene: TRBD1; clone size: NA; J gene: TRBJ1-2; CDR3 protein: CAWREPGQGRDGYTF; CDR3 DNA: TGTGCCTGGAGGGAGCCCGGACAGGGGAGGGATGGCTACACCTTC
V gene: TRBV15; D gene: NA; clone size: once; J gene: TRBJ1-5; CDR3 protein: CATSINSNQPQHF; CDR3 DNA: TGTGCCACCAGCATCAATAGCAATCAGCCCCAGCATTTT
V gene: TRBV6-5; D gene: NA; clone size: NA; J gene: TRBJ1-2; CDR3 protein: CASTRGQYYGYTF; CDR3 DNA: TGTGCCAGCACCCGTGGACAGTACTATGGCTACACCTTC
V gene: TRBV13; D gene: NA; clone size: NA; J gene: TRBJ2-4; CDR3 protein: CASSWSNIAKNIQYF; CDR3 DNA: TGTGCCAGCAGCTGGTCGAACATAGCCAAAAACATTCAGTACTTC
V gene: TRBV7-2; D gene: NA; clone size: NA; J gene: TRBJ2-7; CDR3 protein: CASSLVFRSSYEQYF; CDR3 DNA: TGTGCCAGCAGCTTAGTATTTAGGAGCTCCTACGAGCAGTACTTC
V gene: TRBV7-9; D gene: TRBD1; clone size: NA; J gene: TRBJ1-2; CDR3 protein: CASSRANRGNGYTF; CDR3 DNA: TGTGCCAGCAGCCGTGCAAACAGGGGGAATGGCTACACCTTC
V gene: TRBV25-1; D gene: NA; clone size: NA; J gene: TRBJ2-5; CDR3 protein: CASSDPQRGETQYF; CDR3 DNA: TGTGCCAGCAGCGATCCCCAGAGAGGGGAGACCCAGTACTTC